Each of the 5 T cell receptor beta chains below was sequenced from the same sample in a study of blood T cell repertoires in COVID-19. Profiled with immunoSEQ multiplex PCR; TCRdb holds only in-frame clones, not every one. The sample yields under 250,000 clones, about 89% seen once. Sequenced: peripheral blood. The receptors originated from a man between 60 and 70 years old who had recovered from COVID-19.

This clone was recorded only once. V is TRBV11-3 and J is TRBJ2-7; a weak D match, TRBD1 (5 bases). The V gene's germline CDR1 is SGHNT and CDR2 YENEEA. The V end was cut by 0 bases, the J end by 7 bases, with 10 bases between. The CDR3 length is 13 residues. CDR3 amino acids: CASSLEDTAEQYF. The CDR3 DNA reads TGTGCCAGCAGCTTAGAGGACACCGCAGAGCAGTACTTC.

The CDR3 DNA is TGTGCCAGCAGACCCTGTGGGAGGCCCAAAAACATTCAGTACTTC. This sequence encodes CASRPCGRPKNIQYF. This chain joins TRBV6-4 and TRBJ2-4; TRBD2 might be the D (6 bases). The V gene lost 6 bases and the J gene lost 2 bases, with 14 bases spanning the gap. CDR3 length: 15 amino acids. The germline gives CDR1 MRHNA, CDR2 SNTAGT.

V is TRBV5-4 and J is TRBJ1-6; D call uncertain. Trimming took 4 bases from V and 0 from J, leaving 17 bases between them. The germline CDR1 and CDR2 sequences are SGHNT and YYREEE (reference sequence). This CDR3 comprises 18 residues. DNA of the CDR3: TGTGCCAGCAGCATGGGTGGGCGCACCCGCTCCTATAATTCACCCCTCCACTTT. Translating it yields CASSMGGRTRSYNSPLHF.

The chain combines TRBV3-1 (or the pseudogene TRBV3-2) with TRBJ1-6, with D possibly matching TRBD1 (5 bases). From germline, CDR1 is LGHDT and CDR2 YNNKEL (reference sequence). Between the trimmed V and J ends, which lost 1 base and 10 bases, there was a span of 14 bases. The CDR3 totals 15 residues. CDR3 DNA: TGTGCCAGCAGCCAAGTCTTGCAGGGATTCTCACCCCTCCACTTT. It encodes CASSQVLQGFSPLHF.

In its sample, this clone was seen a few times. The gene calls are TRBV29-1 and TRBJ2-7; TRBD1 agrees at 7 bases. The germline V gene encodes CDR1 SQVTM and CDR2 ANQGSEA. This CDR3 is 11 amino acids long. V dropped 7 bases and J dropped 5; count of bases not matched to a gene: 5. CDR3 coding DNA: TGCAGCGGCACGACAGGGAACGAGCAGTACTTC. Its protein product is CSGTTGNEQYF.